The 32 T cell receptor beta chains given below trace back to one sample, sequenced in a study of OX40 agonist ivuxolimab in advanced cancers. Some clones are missing from TCRdb's copy, which holds only in-frame ones; the method was immunoSEQ multiplex PCR. Of some 73,000 clones listed, 86% are singletons. Sequencing was performed on CD4+ or CD8+ T cells sorted from blood, taken in a trial of the OX40 agonist ivuxolimab. The receptor source for this set is an adult with an advanced solid tumor such as melanoma, head and neck, liver or kidney cancer.

The J gene is TRBJ2-5, the V gene TRBV18; 7 nucleotides match TRBD1. V lost 5 bases to trimming and J lost 1 base; unmatched junction nucleotides: 4. The CDR3 has 14 amino acids. CDR1 and CDR2 from the germline V gene are KGHSH and LQKENI. The chain's CDR3 is CASSSNRGQETQYF. CDR3 nucleotides: TGTGCCAGCTCATCAAACAGGGGCCAAGAGACCCAGTACTTC.

The chain joins TRBV5-5 to TRBJ1-5, with a possible D match to TRBD1 (6 bases). V lost 4 bases and J 5 bases, leaving 13 bases between the germline ends. Germline assignment: CDR1 SGHKS and CDR2 YYEKEE (reference sequence). This CDR3 comprises 14 residues. Here the CDR3 reads CASSPEGVDQPQHF. CDR3 bases: TGTGCCAGCAGCCCCGAGGGGGTGGATCAGCCCCAGCATTTT.

The CDR3 spells CASILDGVEQPQHF. DNA of the CDR3: TGTGCCAGCATCCTAGACGGGGTCGAACAGCCCCAGCATTTT. This rearrangement joins TRBV6-1 to TRBJ1-5; D remains unclear. The CDR3 spans 14 residues. Germline V CDR1 and CDR2: MNHNS, SASEGT. V was shortened by 7 bases and J by 7 bases, with 17 bases between the two germline ends.

This clone was recorded once. V gene TRBV27 combines with J gene TRBJ1-6; D unclear. Trimming left V 4 bases short and J 7 bases short, with 8 bases between. This CDR3 region has 13 residues. Germline V gene lookup returns CDR1 MNHEY and CDR2 SMNVEV (reference sequence). In DNA form, the CDR3 reads TGTGCCAGCAGTTCTCGGTGGAATTCACCCCTCCACTTT. This codes for CASSSRWNSPLHF.

The genes are TRBV19 and TRBJ2-2; no reliable D call. V lost 3 bases, J lost 5 bases, and 7 bases lay in between. The germline CDR1 and CDR2 sequences are LNHDA and SQIVND (reference sequence). The CDR3 runs to 13 residues. The CDR3, as DNA: TGTGCCAGTAGTATCTTTACGACCGGGGAGCTGTTTTTT. Encoded protein: CASSIFTTGELFF.

This rearrangement joins TRBV28 to TRBJ1-5, with 9 bases aligning to TRBD1. Germline CDR1 and CDR2: MDHEN and SYDVKM. Trimming removed 3 bases from V and 2 bases from J; junction bases left unmatched: 2. This CDR3 spans 15 amino acids. The CDR3 loop is CASSFWTGGNQPQHF. As DNA, the CDR3 is TGTGCCAGCAGTTTTTGGACAGGGGGCAATCAGCCCCAGCATTTT.

This clone has a single count. This CDR3 is CASSLEGQGSYGYTF. Written as DNA, the CDR3 is TGTGCCAGCAGCTTAGAGGGACAGGGCAGCTATGGCTACACCTTC. This chain links TRBV7-2 with TRBJ1-2, with 9 bases identical to TRBD1. From germline, CDR1 is SGHTA and CDR2 FQGNSA. The CDR3 contains 15 residues. The V segment lost 1 base and the J segment 4 bases; nucleotides outside the gene matches: 4.

CDR3 residues: CASRDGLAGVRMWTGELFF. The CDR3 DNA reads TGCGCCAGCAGGGATGGACTAGCGGGGGTGCGGATGTGGACCGGGGAGCTGTTTTTT. The chain recombines TRBV10-1 with TRBJ2-2; 13 bases map to TRBD2. This CDR3 region has 19 residues. V shed 6 bases and J 5 bases; nucleotides not matched to a gene: 15. The germline V gene encodes CDR1 WNHNN and CDR2 SYGVQD (reference sequence).

V is TRBV7-2 and J is TRBJ2-7; D gene ambiguous. V shed 6 bases and J shed 7 bases, with 13 bases lying between them. The CDR3 spans 12 residues. Germline-derived CDR1 and CDR2 are SGHTA and FQGNSA. Here the CDR3 reads CASSSNVWEQYF. Written as DNA, the CDR3 is TGTGCCAGCAGTTCTAACGTCTGGGAGCAGTACTTC.

The rearrangement links TRBV18 to TRBJ2-7, with a weak D call TRBD2 (5 bases). CDR1 is KGHSH and CDR2 is LQKENI in the germline V gene. The ends were cut back, 4 bases at V and 0 bases at J, with 13 bases in the middle. The CDR3 totals 15 residues. The CDR3 DNA follows: TGTGCCAGCTCACGGGGAGCCACTAGCTCCTACGAGCAGTACTTC. Its protein product is CASSRGATSSYEQYF.

V gene TRBV12-5 combines with J gene TRBJ2-7; 9 nucleotides agree with TRBD1. Germline V gene lookup returns CDR1 LGHNT and CDR2 FRNRAP. The CDR3 sequence is 16 residues long. The V and J ends lost 5 bases and 1 base, in that order; junction bases with no gene match: 9. The CDR3 protein is CASGTQDRGLSYEQYF. CDR3 nucleotides: TGTGCTAGTGGTACACAGGACAGGGGCCTTTCCTACGAGCAGTACTTC.

CDR3 loop: CASSPMGDGNQPQHF. The CDR3 DNA is TGTGCCAGCTCACCAATGGGGGATGGCAATCAGCCCCAGCATTTT. This sequence joins TRBV18 and TRBJ1-5, with TRBD1 as a possible D gene (5 bases). Trimming cost V 2 bases and J 2 bases, with 10 bases left between them. The CDR3 contains 15 residues. Germline lookup yields CDR1 KGHSH and CDR2 LQKENI.

The J gene is TRBJ2-1, the V gene TRBV29-1; D call uncertain. Between the trimmed V and J ends, which lost 3 bases and 9 bases, there was a span of 18 bases. The CDR3 runs 14 residues. Germline V gene sequence: CDR1 SQVTM, CDR2 ANQGSEA. The CDR3 bases are TGCAGCGTTGATTCGGGCCCTACCTGGGGTGAGCAGTTCTTC. Protein product: CSVDSGPTWGEQFF.

This chain links TRBV5-5 with TRBJ1-5, with 10 nucleotides matching TRBD1. Trimming removed 4 bases from V and 2 bases from J; junction bases left unmatched: 6. Germline CDR1 SGHKS, CDR2 YYEKEE (reference sequence). There are 16 residues in the CDR3. CDR3 in amino acids: CASSPWTGGGNQPQHF. Here the CDR3 DNA reads TGTGCCAGCAGCCCCTGGACAGGGGGTGGCAATCAGCCCCAGCATTTT.

The chain employs TRBV11-2 and TRBJ2-3; 7 bases align to TRBD2. This CDR3 has 15 residues. Germline CDR1 and CDR2: SGHAT and FQNNGV. V lost 5 bases, J lost 3 bases, and 8 bases stayed unmatched. CDR3 sequence: CASSPTKAGTDTQYF. CDR3 sequence (DNA): TGTGCCAGCAGCCCAACTAAAGCGGGGACAGATACGCAGTATTTT.

The chain uses TRBV14 and TRBJ2-7; 7 positions agree with TRBD2. The CDR3 extends over 13 amino acids. Germline V gene data show CDR1 as SGHDN and CDR2 as FVKESK. Trimming cost V 4 bases and J 5 bases; bases outside gene matches: 5. This CDR3 is CASSPQRDHEQYF. As DNA, the CDR3 is TGTGCCAGCAGCCCCCAGCGGGACCACGAGCAGTACTTC.

In DNA form, the CDR3 reads TGTGCCAGCAGTTATGCGTCAGATGAAAAACTGTTTTTT. It yields the protein CASSYASDEKLFF. This sequence joins TRBV6-5 and TRBJ1-4, with no clear D. Germline values: CDR1 MNHEY, CDR2 SVGAGI. V was pared by 3 bases and J by 6 bases, with 8 bases between. This CDR3 region has 13 residues.

The CDR3 sequence: CASSTWTGGRDEQYF. The CDR3 DNA reads TGTGCCAGCAGCACTTGGACAGGGGGTCGGGACGAGCAGTACTTC. The chain combines TRBV13 with TRBJ2-7; 10 nucleotides align to TRBD1. V trimming: 5 bases; J trimming: 5 bases; junction bases outside the gene matches: 9. Germline loops: CDR1 PRHDT, CDR2 FYEKMQ (reference sequence). This CDR3 has 15 amino acids.

The J gene is TRBJ2-5, the V gene TRBV5-1; the match to TRBD2 covers 9 bases. From germline, CDR1 is SGHRS and CDR2 YFSETQ. The V and J ends lost 0 bases and 2 bases, in that order; junction bases with no gene match: 5. CDR3 length equals 16 residues. The CDR3 DNA reads as TGCGCCAGCAGCTTGGGCCCTCTAGCGGGGCAAGAGACCCAGTACTTC. Translating gives CASSLGPLAGQETQYF.

The CDR3 sequence: CASTYRDRGAKNIQYF. The CDR3 DNA reads TGCGCCAGCACCTACCGGGACAGGGGAGCCAAAAACATTCAGTACTTC. The chain uses TRBV5-1 and TRBJ2-4; 10 bases line up with TRBD1. Germline V gene data show CDR1 as SGHRS and CDR2 as YFSETQ. The CDR3 runs 16 residues. V lost 6 bases and J lost 0; bases outside the gene matches: 6.

The chain recombines TRBV6-6 with TRBJ2-7, with 7 bases identical to TRBD2. The V gene end was trimmed by 4 bases and the J gene end by 6 bases; junction bases not matched to a gene: 9. Germline assignment: CDR1 MNHNY and CDR2 SVGAGI (reference sequence). The CDR3 has 14 amino acids. Written as DNA, the CDR3 is TGTGCCAGCAGTTCGTCTAGCGGCGCGGGCGAGCAGTACTTC. It encodes CASSSSSGAGEQYF.

This clone has a handful of counts. The rearrangement links TRBV10-1 to TRBJ2-7; 8 nucleotides line up with TRBD1. CDR1 is WNHNN and CDR2 is SYGVQD in the germline V gene (reference sequence). V dropped 3 bases and J dropped 2; count of bases not matched to a gene: 9. This CDR3 spans 16 amino acids. The CDR3 bases are TGCGCCAGCAGTGATCCCGGCGGGACAGGACCCTACGAGCAGTACTTC. Translation: CASSDPGGTGPYEQYF.

Turning to this clone: The DNA is left out, because the CDR3 cannot be placed on it with certainty; the CDR3 is given as TCRdb lists it. V is TRBV6-5 and J is TRBJ1-2. CDR1 is MNHEY and CDR2 is SVGAGI in the germline V gene. Inclusive of both ends, the CDR3 amounts to 13 amino acids. The CDR3 here is CASSPRGWGAGTF.

The chain has TRBV29-1 and TRBJ2-3; 11 bases match TRBD2. V lost 6 bases, J lost 1 base, and 6 bases stayed unmatched. The CDR3 runs to 15 residues. Germline CDR1 SQVTM, CDR2 ANQGSEA. The DNA for the CDR3 is TGCAGCGTACGGACTAGCGGGTCAGGCACAGATACGCAGTATTTT. Its protein product is CSVRTSGSGTDTQYF.

The V gene is TRBV7-8, the J gene TRBJ1-2, with D possibly being TRBD1 (6 bases). The germline gives CDR1 SGHVS, CDR2 FQNEAQ. The CDR3 spans 15 residues. V was shortened by 0 bases and J by 3 bases, with 11 bases between the two germline ends. CDR3 sequence (DNA): TGTGCCAGCAGCTTAGCGGACAGTGGTCACTATGGCTACACCTTC. Amino acids: CASSLADSGHYGYTF.

The V call is TRBV2, the J call TRBJ2-5; TRBD2 aligns across 8 bases. CDR3 length: 18 residues. Germline values: CDR1 SNHLY, CDR2 FYNNEI. The V gene end was trimmed by 7 bases and the J gene end by 1 base; junction bases not matched to a gene: 17. The CDR3 spells CASTPRGSERESQETQYF. CDR3 nucleotide sequence: TGTGCCAGCACTCCCCGCGGGTCGGAGCGGGAGAGCCAAGAGACCCAGTACTTC.

V usage is TRBV6-1 and J usage is TRBJ2-7; D may match TRBD1 or TRBD2 (5 bases each). This CDR3 contains 15 residues. Germline CDR1 and CDR2: MNHNS and SASEGT. Trimming shortened V by 0 bases and J by 2 bases, and 11 bases separated the two germline ends. This CDR3 is CASSEAFRGAYEQYF. For the CDR3, the DNA is TGTGCCAGCAGTGAAGCCTTTCGAGGGGCCTACGAGCAGTACTTC.

This clone came up a few times. J is TRBJ1-1 and V is TRBV19; TRBD1 might be the D (5 bases). Per germline, CDR1 LNHDA and CDR2 SQIVND (reference sequence). Between the trimmed V and J ends, which lost 7 bases and 1 base, there was a span of 10 bases. The CDR3 runs 13 residues. The CDR3 DNA reads as TGTGCCAGTAACCCGAGGGGGAACACTGAAGCTTTCTTT. This translates into CASNPRGNTEAFF.

This rearrangement joins TRBV4-1 to TRBJ2-7; D not resolved. Looked up from germline, CDR1 is MGHRA and CDR2 is YSYEKL. The CDR3 sequence is 14 residues long. V shed 1 base and J shed 5 bases, with 12 bases lying between them. The CDR3 region is CASSQGPHKDEQYF. The DNA of the CDR3 is TGCGCCAGCAGCCAAGGGCCGCATAAAGACGAGCAGTACTTC.

The rearrangement uses TRBV28 and TRBJ2-7; 10 bases map to TRBD2. CDR3 size: 14 residues. V shed 6 bases and J 3 bases; nucleotides not matched to a gene: 5. CDR1 MDHEN and CDR2 SYDVKM come from the germline V gene. CDR3 nucleotide sequence: TGTGCCAGCAGAAGGACTAGCGGATACTACGAGCAGTACTTC. This gives the protein CASRRTSGYYEQYF.

The rearrangement joins TRBV30 to TRBJ1-1; D is uncertain. This CDR3 contains 15 residues. V lost 3 bases to trimming and J lost 1 base, with 15 bases between them. Germline V CDR1 and CDR2: GTSNPN, SVGIG (reference sequence). CDR3 region: CAWSATHQRNTEAFF. CDR3 DNA: TGTGCCTGGAGCGCCACCCACCAGAGGAACACTGAAGCTTTCTTT.

This chain connects TRBV5-1 to TRBJ1-6; D gene ambiguous. V lost 0 bases to trimming and J lost 6 bases, with 10 bases between them. Germline-derived CDR1 and CDR2 are SGHRS and YFSETQ. The CDR3 runs to 15 residues. The CDR3, as DNA: TGCGCCAGCAGCTTGGTCGTCGGGAGTAATTCACCCCTCCACTTT. It translates to CASSLVVGSNSPLHF.